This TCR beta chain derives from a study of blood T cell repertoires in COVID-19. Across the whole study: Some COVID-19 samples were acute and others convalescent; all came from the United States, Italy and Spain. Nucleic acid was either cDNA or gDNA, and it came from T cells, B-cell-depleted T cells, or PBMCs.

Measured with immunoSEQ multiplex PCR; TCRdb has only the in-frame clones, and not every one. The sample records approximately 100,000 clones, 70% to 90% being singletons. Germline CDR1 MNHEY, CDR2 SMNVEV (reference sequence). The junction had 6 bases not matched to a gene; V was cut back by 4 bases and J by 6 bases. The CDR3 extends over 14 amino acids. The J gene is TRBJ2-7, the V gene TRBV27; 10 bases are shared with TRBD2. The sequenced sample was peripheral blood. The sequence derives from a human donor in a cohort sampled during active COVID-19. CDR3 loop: CASSWLAGEGEQYF. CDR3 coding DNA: TGTGCCAGCAGTTGGCTAGCGGGAGAGGGCGAGCAGTACTTC.